This passage covers 10 T cell receptor beta chains from one sample sequenced in a study of blood T cell repertoires in COVID-19. Libraries were prepared by immunoSEQ multiplex PCR; TCRdb keeps only in-frame clonotypes and omits some of them. Seen here are roughly 250,000 clones, 90% observed once, and the top ten hold around 0.87%. The specimen sequenced was PBMCs or T cells enriched from blood (not recorded which). Source of these receptors: a man aged 50 to 60 who had been exposed to COVID-19.

In nucleotides, the CDR3 is TGCGCCAGCAGCTTGGGACTAGCGGGAGTTGGGGCCGGGGAGCTGTTTTTT. Protein sequence: CASSLGLAGVGAGELFF. This sequence joins TRBV5-1 and TRBJ2-2; 12 bases map to TRBD2. CDR1 is SGHRS, CDR2 YFSETQ, per germline. After removal of 0 bases from V and 6 bases from J, the junction contained 6 bases not matched to a gene. The length of the CDR3 is 17 residues. Based on the CDR3 plus reference TRBV5-1 and TRBJ2-2, the full variable domain is KAGVTQTPRYLIKTRGQQVTLSCSPISGHRSVSWYQQTPGQGLQFLFEYFSETQRNKGNFPGRFSGRQFSNSRSEMNVSTLELGDSALYLCASSLGLAGVGAGELFFGEGSRLTVL.

This clone came up once. CDR3 nucleotide sequence: TGTGCCAGCAGCCAAACCCCCGGGACTAGCGGGGCCAGCTCCTACAATGAGCAGTTCTTC. The encoded protein is CASSQTPGTSGASSYNEQFF. This sequence joins TRBV3-1 (or the pseudogene TRBV3-2) and TRBJ2-1; TRBD2 matches 13 bases. Germline-derived CDR1 and CDR2 are LGHDT and YNNKEL (reference sequence). This CDR3 is 20 amino acids long. The ends lost 2 bases at V and 0 bases at J; junction bases unmatched: 10.

This rearrangement joins TRBV5-1 to TRBJ2-5; 7 bases agree with TRBD2. V was clipped by 4 bases and J by 5 bases; unmatched bases: 11. The CDR3 consists of 15 residues. Germline V gives CDR1 SGHRS, CDR2 YFSETQ. The DNA of the CDR3 is TGCGCCAGCAGCACTGCCGGGAGGACCGCCGAGACCCAGTACTTC. The encoded protein is CASSTAGRTAETQYF. Full variable domain (outside the CDR3, taken from reference TRBV5-1 and TRBJ2-5): KAGVTQTPRYLIKTRGQQVTLSCSPISGHRSVSWYQQTPGQGLQFLFEYFSETQRNKGNFPGRFSGRQFSNSRSEMNVSTLELGDSALYLCASSTAGRTAETQYFGPGTRLLVL.

The rearrangement uses TRBV28 and TRBJ2-7, with no clear D. V lost 5 bases, J lost 0 bases, and 11 bases lay in between. The CDR3 has 14 amino acids. Germline assignment: CDR1 MDHEN and CDR2 SYDVKM. CDR3: CASSPRLSSYEQYV. The DNA of the CDR3 is TGTGCCAGCAGTCCCCGGTTGAGCTCCTACGAGCAGTACGTC.

The chain is built from TRBV6-2 or TRBV6-3 and TRBJ1-2; D gene ambiguous. V dropped 0 bases and J dropped 4 bases, with 15 bases sitting between them. The germline V gene has CDR1 MNHEY and CDR2 SVGEGT. This CDR3 region has 16 residues. CDR3 sequence reads: CASSYSIRVGVYGYTF. The CDR3 nucleotides read TGTGCCAGCAGTTACTCGATTCGGGTCGGGGTCTATGGCTACACCTTC.

The V gene is TRBV6-1, the J gene TRBJ1-5; 10 bases match TRBD1. V gave up 4 bases and J gave up 2 bases; unmatched junction bases: 5. The CDR3 covers 16 residues. Germline CDR1 is MNHNS and CDR2 is SASEGT. In nucleotides, the CDR3 is TGTGCCAGCAGTGGACAGGGGGCGGCGGGCAATCAGCCCCAGCATTTT. It is translated as CASSGQGAAGNQPQHF.

The chain has TRBV19 and TRBJ1-2, with D possibly TRBD1 on 6 matching bases. The CDR3 length is 15 residues. Germline CDR1 is LNHDA and CDR2 is SQIVND (reference sequence). V lost 3 bases and J lost 2, with 13 bases in between. The CDR3 spells CASSIGTGRNYGYTF. The CDR3 nucleotides are TGTGCCAGTAGTATCGGTACAGGGCGCAACTATGGCTACACCTTC.

The chain recombines TRBV4-2 with TRBJ2-7, with 13 bases that match TRBD2. This CDR3 spans 20 amino acids. Trimming at V came to 4 bases and at J to 0 bases, leaving 15 bases not matched to a gene. Germline loops: CDR1 LGHNA, CDR2 YNFKEQ. The CDR3 loop reads CASSPDATSGRAESSYEQYV. The CDR3 DNA follows: TGTGCCAGCAGCCCGGATGCAACTAGCGGGAGGGCCGAAAGCTCCTACGAGCAGTACGTC.

The chain employs TRBV12-3 or TRBV12-4 and TRBJ1-1; TRBD1 matches 7 bases. Trimming cost V 6 bases and J 2 bases; bases outside gene matches: 3. The CDR3 loop spans 13 amino acids. The chain's CDR3 is CASSRDRNTEAFF. In nucleotides, the CDR3 is TGTGCCAGCAGCCGGGACAGAAACACTGAAGCTTTCTTT.

This chain uses TRBV7-9 with TRBJ2-7, with 10 positions matching TRBD1. This CDR3 comprises 15 residues. V dropped 4 bases and J dropped 7; count of bases not matched to a gene: 10. CDR1 is SEHNR, CDR2 FQNEAQ, per germline (reference sequence). CDR3 residues: CASSSSQDRGLEQYF. CDR3 bases: TGTGCCAGCAGCTCCTCCCAAGACAGGGGGCTTGAGCAGTACTTC.